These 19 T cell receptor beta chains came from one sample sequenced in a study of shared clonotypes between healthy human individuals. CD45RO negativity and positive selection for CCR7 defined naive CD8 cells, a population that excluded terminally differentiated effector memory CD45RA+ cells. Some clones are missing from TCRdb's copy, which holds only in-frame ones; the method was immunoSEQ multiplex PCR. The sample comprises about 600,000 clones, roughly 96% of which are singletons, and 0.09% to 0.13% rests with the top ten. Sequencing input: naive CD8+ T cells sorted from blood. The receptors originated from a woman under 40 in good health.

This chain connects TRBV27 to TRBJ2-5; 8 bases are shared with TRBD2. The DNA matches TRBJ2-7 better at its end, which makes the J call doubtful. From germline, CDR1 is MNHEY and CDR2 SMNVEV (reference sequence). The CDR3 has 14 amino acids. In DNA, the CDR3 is TGTGCCAGCAGTTTAAGCGGGGGAAACTACGAGCAGTACTTC. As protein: CASSLSGGNYEQYF.

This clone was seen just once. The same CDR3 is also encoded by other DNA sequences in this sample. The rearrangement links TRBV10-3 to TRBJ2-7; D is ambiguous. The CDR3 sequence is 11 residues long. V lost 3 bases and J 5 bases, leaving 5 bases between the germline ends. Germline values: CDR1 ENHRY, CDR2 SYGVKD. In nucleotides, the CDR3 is TGTGCCATCAGTGACGGCGACGAGCAGTACTTC. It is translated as CAISDGDEQYF.

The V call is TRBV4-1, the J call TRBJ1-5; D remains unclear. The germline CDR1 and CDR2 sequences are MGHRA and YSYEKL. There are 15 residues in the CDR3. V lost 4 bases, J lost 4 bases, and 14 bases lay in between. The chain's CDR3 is CASSPRGAENQPQHF. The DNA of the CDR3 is TGCGCCAGCAGCCCTCGGGGTGCGGAGAATCAGCCCCAGCATTTT.

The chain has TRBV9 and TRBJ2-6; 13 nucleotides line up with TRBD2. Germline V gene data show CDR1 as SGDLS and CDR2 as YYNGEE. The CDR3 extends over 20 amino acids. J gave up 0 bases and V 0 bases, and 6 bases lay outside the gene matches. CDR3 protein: CASSVAGTSGRDSGANVLTF. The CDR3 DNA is TGTGCCAGCAGCGTAGCTGGCACTAGCGGGAGGGACTCTGGGGCCAACGTCCTGACTTTC.

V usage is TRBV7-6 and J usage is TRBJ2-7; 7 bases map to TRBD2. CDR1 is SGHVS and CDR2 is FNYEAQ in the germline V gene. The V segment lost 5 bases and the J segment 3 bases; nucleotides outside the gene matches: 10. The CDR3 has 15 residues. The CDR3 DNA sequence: TGTGCCAGCAGCCCTGAATCTGGCGGGAGCTACGAGCAGTACTTC. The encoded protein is CASSPESGGSYEQYF.

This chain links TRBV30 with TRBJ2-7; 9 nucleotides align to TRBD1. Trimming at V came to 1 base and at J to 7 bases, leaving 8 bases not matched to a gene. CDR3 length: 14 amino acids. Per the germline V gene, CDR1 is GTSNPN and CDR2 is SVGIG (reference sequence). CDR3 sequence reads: CAWSETGGSLEQYF. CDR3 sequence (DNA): TGTGCCTGGAGTGAGACAGGGGGGAGTCTGGAGCAGTACTTC.

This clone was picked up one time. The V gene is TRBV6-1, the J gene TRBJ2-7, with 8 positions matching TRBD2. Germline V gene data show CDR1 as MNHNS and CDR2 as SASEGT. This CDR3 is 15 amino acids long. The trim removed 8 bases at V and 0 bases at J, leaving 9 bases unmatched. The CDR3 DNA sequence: TGTGCCAGCCCGGGAGGGCGAACGAGCTCCTACGAGCAGTACTTC. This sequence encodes CASPGGRTSSYEQYF.

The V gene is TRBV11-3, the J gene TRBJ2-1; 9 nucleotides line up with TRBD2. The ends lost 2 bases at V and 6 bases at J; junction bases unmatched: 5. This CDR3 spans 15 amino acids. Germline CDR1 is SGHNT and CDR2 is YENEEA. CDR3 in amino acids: CASSLSAGGPNEQFF. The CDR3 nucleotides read TGTGCCAGCAGCTTAAGCGCGGGAGGGCCCAATGAGCAGTTCTTC.

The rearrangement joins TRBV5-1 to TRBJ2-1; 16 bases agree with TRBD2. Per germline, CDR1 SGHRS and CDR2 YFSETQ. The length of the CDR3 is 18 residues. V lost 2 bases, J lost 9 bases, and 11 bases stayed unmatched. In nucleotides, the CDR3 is TGCGCCAGCAGCTTTGAGGGACTAGCGGGAGGGCCTTCGGGTGAGCAGTTCTTC. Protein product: CASSFEGLAGGPSGEQFF.

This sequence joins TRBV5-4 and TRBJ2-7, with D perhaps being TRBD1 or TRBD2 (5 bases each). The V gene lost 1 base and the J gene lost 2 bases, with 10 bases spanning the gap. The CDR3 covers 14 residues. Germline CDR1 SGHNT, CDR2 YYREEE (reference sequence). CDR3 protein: CASSLRDVPYEQYF. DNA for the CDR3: TGTGCCAGCAGCTTGCGGGACGTCCCCTACGAGCAGTACTTC. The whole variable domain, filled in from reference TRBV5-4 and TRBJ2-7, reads ETGVTQSPTHLIKTRGQQVTLRCSSQSGHNTVSWYQQALGQGPQFIFQYYREEENGRGNFPPRFSGLQFPNYSSELNVNALELDDSALYLCASSLRDVPYEQYFGPGTRLTVT.

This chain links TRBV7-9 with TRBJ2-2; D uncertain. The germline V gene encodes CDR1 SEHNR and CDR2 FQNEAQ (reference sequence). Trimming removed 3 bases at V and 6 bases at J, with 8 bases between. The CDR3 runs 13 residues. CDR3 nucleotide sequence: TGTGCCAGCAGCTTCTCGGGTGCCGGGGAGCTGTTTTTT. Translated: CASSFSGAGELFF.

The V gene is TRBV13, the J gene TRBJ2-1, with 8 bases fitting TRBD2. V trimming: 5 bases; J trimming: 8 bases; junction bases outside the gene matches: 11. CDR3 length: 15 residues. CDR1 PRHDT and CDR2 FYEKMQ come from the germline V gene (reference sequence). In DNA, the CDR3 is TGTGCCAGCAGCCTCTCTACGGGAGGGTTGGATGAGCAGTTCTTC. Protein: CASSLSTGGLDEQFF. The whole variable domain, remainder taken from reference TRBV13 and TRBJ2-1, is AAGVIQSPRHLIKEKRETATLKCYPIPRHDTVYWYQQGPGQDPQFLISFYEKMQSDKGSIPDRFSAQQFSDYHSELNMSSLELGDSALYFCASSLSTGGLDEQFFGPGTRLTVL.

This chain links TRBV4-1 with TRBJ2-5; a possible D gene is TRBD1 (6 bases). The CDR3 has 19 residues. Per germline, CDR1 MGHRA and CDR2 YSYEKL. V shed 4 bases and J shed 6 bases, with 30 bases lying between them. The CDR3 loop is CASSLNQIQGSTLFKTQYF. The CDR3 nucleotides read TGCGCCAGCAGCCTAAACCAAATACAGGGATCGACCCTTTTCAAGACCCAGTACTTC.

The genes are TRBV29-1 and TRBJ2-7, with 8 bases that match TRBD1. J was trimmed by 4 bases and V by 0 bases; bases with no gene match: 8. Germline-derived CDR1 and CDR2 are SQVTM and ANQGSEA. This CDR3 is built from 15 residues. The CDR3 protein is CSVEDSGQEYYEQYF. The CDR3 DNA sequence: TGCAGCGTTGAAGATTCGGGACAGGAGTATTACGAGCAGTACTTC.

The chain's CDR3 is CASSLWGGTQKNTEAFF. CDR3 nucleotides: TGTGCCAGCAGTTTATGGGGGGGGACACAAAAGAACACTGAAGCTTTCTTT. This chain links TRBV27 with TRBJ1-1; a possible D gene is TRBD1 (6 bases). The CDR3 sequence is 17 residues long. V gave up 1 base and J gave up 1 base, with 16 bases separating them. Germline CDR1 and CDR2: MNHEY and SMNVEV (reference sequence).

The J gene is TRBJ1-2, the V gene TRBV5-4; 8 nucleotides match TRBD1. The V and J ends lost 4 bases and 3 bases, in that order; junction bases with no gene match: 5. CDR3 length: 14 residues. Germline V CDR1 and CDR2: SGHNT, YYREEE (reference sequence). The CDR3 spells CASSQPDRDYGYTF. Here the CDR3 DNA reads TGTGCCAGCAGCCAACCGGACAGGGACTATGGCTACACCTTC.

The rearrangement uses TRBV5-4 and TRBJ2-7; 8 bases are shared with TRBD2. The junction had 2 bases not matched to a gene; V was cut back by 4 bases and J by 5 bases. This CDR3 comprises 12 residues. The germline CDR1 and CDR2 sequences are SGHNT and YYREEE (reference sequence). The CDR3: CASSPGGNEQYF. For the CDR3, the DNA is TGTGCCAGCAGCCCGGGGGGGAACGAGCAGTACTTC.

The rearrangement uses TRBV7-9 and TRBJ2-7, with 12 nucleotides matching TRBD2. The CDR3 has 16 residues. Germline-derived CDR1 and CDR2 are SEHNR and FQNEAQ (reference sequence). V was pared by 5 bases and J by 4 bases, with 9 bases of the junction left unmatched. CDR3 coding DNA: TGTGCCAGCAGCACCAGGACTAGCGGGAAAGTATACGAGCAGTACTTC. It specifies CASSTRTSGKVYEQYF. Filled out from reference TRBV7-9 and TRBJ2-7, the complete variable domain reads DTGVSQNPRHKITKRGQNVTFRCDPISEHNRLYWYRQTLGQGPEFLTYFQNEAQLEKSRLLSDRFSAERPKGSFSTLEIQRTEQGDSAMYLCASSTRTSGKVYEQYFGPGTRLTVT.

The CDR3 sequence: CAWSLDRDQPQHF. The DNA of the CDR3 is TGTGCCTGGAGTCTCGACAGGGATCAGCCCCAGCATTTT. J is TRBJ1-5 and V is TRBV30; 7 bases are shared with TRBD1. In germline, CDR1 is GTSNPN, CDR2 SVGIG (reference sequence). This CDR3 region has 13 residues. The junction had 3 bases not matched to a gene; V was cut back by 2 bases and J by 5 bases.